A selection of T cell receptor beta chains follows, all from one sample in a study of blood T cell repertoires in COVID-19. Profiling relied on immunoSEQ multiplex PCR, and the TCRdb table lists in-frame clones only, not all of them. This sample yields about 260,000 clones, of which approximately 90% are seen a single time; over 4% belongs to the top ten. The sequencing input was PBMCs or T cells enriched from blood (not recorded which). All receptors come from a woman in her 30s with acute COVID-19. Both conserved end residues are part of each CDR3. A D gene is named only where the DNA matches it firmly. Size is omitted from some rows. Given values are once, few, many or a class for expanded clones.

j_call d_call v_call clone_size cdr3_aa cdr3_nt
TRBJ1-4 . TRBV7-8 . CASSLARWGKNEKLFF TGTGCCAGCAGCTTAGCGCGGTGGGGCAAGAATGAAAAACTGTTTTTT
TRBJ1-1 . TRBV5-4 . CASSPGNTEAFF TGTGCCAGCAGCCCGGGGAACACTGAAGCTTTCTTT
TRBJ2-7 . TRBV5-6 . CASSLGTSSYEQYF TGTGCCAGCAGCCTCGGGACATCTTCCTACGAGCAGTACTTC
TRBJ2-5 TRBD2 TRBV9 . CASSVARGLAGQETQYF TGTGCCAGCAGCGTAGCTAGGGGACTAGCGGGACAAGAGACCCAGTACTTC
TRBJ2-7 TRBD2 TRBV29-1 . CSVEVTVTPPGLAGVGEQYF TGCAGCGTTGAAGTTACAGTAACACCACCGGGACTAGCGGGAGTCGGCGAGCAGTACTTC
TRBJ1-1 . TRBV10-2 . CASREPRVDEAFF TGCGCCAGCAGGGAGCCCAGGGTGGATGAAGCTTTCTTT
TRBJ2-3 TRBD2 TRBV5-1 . CASSPTAGATDTQYF TGCGCCAGCAGCCCCACAGCGGGGGCCACAGATACGCAGTATTTT
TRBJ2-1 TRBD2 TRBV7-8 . CASSFVGGSSYNEQFF TGTGCCAGCAGCTTCGTCGGCGGGAGCTCCTACAATGAGCAGTTCTTC
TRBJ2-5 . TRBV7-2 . CASSLALTGGLQETQYF TGTGCCAGCAGCTTAGCGCTAACGGGGGGCCTCCAAGAGACCCAGTACTTC
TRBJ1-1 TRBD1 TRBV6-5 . CASKRDRDMNTEAFF TGTGCCAGCAAGAGGGACAGAGACATGAACACTGAAGCTTTCTTT
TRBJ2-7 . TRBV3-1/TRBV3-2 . CASSQMLAGPTTSYEQYF TGTGCCAGCAGCCAAATGCTGGCGGGTCCAACGACATCCTACGAGCAGTACTTC
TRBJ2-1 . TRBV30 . CAWSVQVDEQFF TGTGCCTGGAGTGTACAGGTCGATGAGCAGTTCTTC
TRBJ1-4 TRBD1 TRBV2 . CASSGQGRTNEKLFF TGTGCCAGCAGTGGACAGGGACGGACTAATGAAAAACTGTTTTTT
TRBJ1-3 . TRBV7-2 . CASSLMGLSGNTIYF TGTGCCAGCAGCCTCATGGGGCTCTCCGGAAACACCATATATTTT
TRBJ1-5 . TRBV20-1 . CSASIQDHQPQHF TGCAGTGCTAGTATACAGGACCATCAGCCCCAGCATTTT
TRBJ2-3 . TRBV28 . CASSLYSAGSSSTDTQYF TGTGCCAGCAGTTTATATTCCGCGGGATCTTCTAGCACAGATACGCAGTATTTT
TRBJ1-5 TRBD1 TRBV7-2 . CASSLVAGGYSNQPQHF TGTGCCAGCAGCTTAGTGGCAGGGGGTTATAGCAATCAGCCCCAGCATTTT
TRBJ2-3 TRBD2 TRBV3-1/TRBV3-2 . CASSLGLAGGPGTDTQYF TGTGCCAGCAGCCTTGGACTAGCGGGAGGGCCCGGCACAGATACGCAGTATTTT
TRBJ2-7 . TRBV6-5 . CATTSPYEQYF TGTGCCACCACTAGCCCCTACGAGCAGTACTTC
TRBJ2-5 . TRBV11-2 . CASTNSVGAQETQYF TGTGCCAGCACCAATTCAGTGGGAGCCCAAGAGACCCAGTACTTC
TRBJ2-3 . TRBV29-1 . CSSIRGITDTQYF TGCAGCTCCATCCGGGGAATCACAGATACGCAGTATTTT
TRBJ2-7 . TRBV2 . CATSNGGSYEQYF TGTGCCACCAGTAACGGTGGCTCCTACGAGCAGTACTTC
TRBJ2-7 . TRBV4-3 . CASSQEDSSSYEQYF TGCGCCAGCAGCCAAGAGGACAGCAGCTCCTACGAGCAGTACTTC
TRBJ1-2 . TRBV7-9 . CASSLVIGDNYGYTF TGTGCCAGCAGCTTAGTTATCGGGGATAACTATGGCTACACCTTC
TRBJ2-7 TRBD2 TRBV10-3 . CAISGDSLGLAGVQVEEQYF TGTGCCATCAGTGGGGATAGCCTGGGACTAGCGGGAGTACAGGTGGAGGAGCAGTACTTC
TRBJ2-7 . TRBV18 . CASSPSIGDEQYF TGTGCCAGCTCACCTAGCATCGGGGACGAGCAGTACTTC
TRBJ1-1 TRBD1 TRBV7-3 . CASSLRGMETEAFF TGTGCCAGCAGCCTCAGGGGGATGGAGACTGAAGCTTTCTTT
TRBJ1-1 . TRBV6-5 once CASSPQGGLGTEAFF TGTGCCAGCAGTCCTCAAGGGGGTTTGGGCACTGAAGCTTTCTTT
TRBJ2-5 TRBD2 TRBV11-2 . CASSLDVLADNKETQYF TGTGCCAGCAGCTTAGATGTTCTAGCGGACAATAAAGAGACCCAGTACTTC
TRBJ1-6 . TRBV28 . CASSLGSGPFNSPLHF TGTGCCAGCAGTTTGGGGAGCGGGCCCTTTAATTCACCCCTCCACTTT
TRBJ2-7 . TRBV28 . CASSLTGEVYEQYF TGTGCCAGCAGTTTAACAGGGGAGGTGTACGAGCAGTACTTC
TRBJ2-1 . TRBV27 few CASSLGGSLSNEQFF TGTGCCAGCAGTTTAGGGGGGTCGCTTTCCAATGAGCAGTTCTTC
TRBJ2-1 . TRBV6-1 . CASSEAGTMFF TGTGCCAGCAGTGAGGCAGGGACAATGTTCTTC
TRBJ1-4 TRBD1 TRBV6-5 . CASSYSYWTGQKLFF TGTGCCAGCAGTTACTCGTATTGGACAGGGCAAAAACTGTTTTTT
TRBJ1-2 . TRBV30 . CAWRYRDTYGYTF TGTGCCTGGAGATACAGGGATACCTATGGCTACACCTTC
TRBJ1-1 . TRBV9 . CASSVGPQNTEAFF TGTGCCAGCAGCGTAGGTCCCCAGAACACTGAAGCTTTCTTT
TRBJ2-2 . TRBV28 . CASSPWGAGELFF TGTGCCAGCAGTCCATGGGGGGCCGGGGAGCTGTTTTTT
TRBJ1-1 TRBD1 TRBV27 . CASSEEPGQGFGEAFF TGTGCCAGCAGTGAGGAGCCGGGACAGGGTTTCGGGGAAGCTTTCTTT
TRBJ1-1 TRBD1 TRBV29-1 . CSAGGWGDTEAFF TGCAGCGCAGGGGGATGGGGAGACACTGAAGCTTTCTTT
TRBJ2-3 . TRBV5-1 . CASSPGQSTDTQYF TGCGCCAGCAGCCCTGGACAGAGCACAGATACGCAGTATTTT
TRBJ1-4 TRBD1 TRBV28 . CASSIRTGLNEKLFF TGTGCCAGCAGTATCCGGACAGGGCTGAATGAAAAACTGTTTTTT
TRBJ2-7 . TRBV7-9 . CASSLEFGGQYF TGTGCCAGCAGCTTAGAGTTCGGGGGGCAGTACTTC
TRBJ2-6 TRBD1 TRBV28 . CASDTGTAGANVLTF TGTGCCAGCGACACCGGGACAGCTGGGGCCAACGTCCTGACTTTC
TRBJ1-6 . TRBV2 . CASSEARGNYNSPLHF TGTGCCAGCAGTGAAGCACGGGGGAATTATAATTCACCCCTCCACTTT
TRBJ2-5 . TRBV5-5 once CASSWGLEQADETQYF TGTGCCAGCAGCTGGGGCTTGGAACAGGCCGACGAGACCCAGTACTTC
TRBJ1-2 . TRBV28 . CASSFVGGNYGYTF TGTGCCAGCAGTTTTGTTGGAGGGAACTATGGCTACACCTTC
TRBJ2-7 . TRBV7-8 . CASSLARQLKFSYEQYF TGTGCCAGCAGCTTAGCCCGACAGCTTAAATTCTCCTACGAGCAGTACTTC
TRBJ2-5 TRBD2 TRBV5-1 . CASREREGLWTQYF TGCGCCAGCAGGGAGCGGGAGGGCCTTTGGACCCAGTACTTC
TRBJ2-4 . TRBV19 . CASSPGEHLAKNIQYF TGTGCCAGTAGTCCAGGGGAACACTTAGCCAAAAACATTCAGTACTTC
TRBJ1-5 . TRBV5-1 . CASSRDGAGGNQPQHF TGCGCCAGCAGTAGGGACGGGGCAGGAGGGAATCAGCCCCAGCATTTT
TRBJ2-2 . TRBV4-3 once CASSQPSTGVSGELFF TGCGCCAGCAGCCAACCAAGTACGGGGGTCAGCGGGGAGCTGTTTTTT
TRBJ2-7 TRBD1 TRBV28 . CASSLETGGSYEQYF TGTGCCAGCAGTTTAGAAACAGGGGGATCTTACGAGCAGTACTTC
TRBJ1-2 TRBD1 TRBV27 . CASRRTGGDGYTF TGTGCCAGCAGGCGGACAGGCGGGGATGGCTACACCTTC
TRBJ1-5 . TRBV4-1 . CASSPTGSNQPQHF TGCGCCAGCAGCCCTACAGGGAGCAATCAGCCCCAGCATTTT